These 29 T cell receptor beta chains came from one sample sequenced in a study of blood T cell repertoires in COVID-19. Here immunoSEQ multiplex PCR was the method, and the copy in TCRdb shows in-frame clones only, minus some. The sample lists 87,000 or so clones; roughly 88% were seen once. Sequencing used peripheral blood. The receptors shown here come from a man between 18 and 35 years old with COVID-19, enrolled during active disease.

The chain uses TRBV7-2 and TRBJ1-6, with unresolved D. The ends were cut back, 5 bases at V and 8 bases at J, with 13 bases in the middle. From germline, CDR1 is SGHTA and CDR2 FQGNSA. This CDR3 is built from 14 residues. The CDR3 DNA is TGTGCCAGCAGCCCATCAGGAGGGCATTCACCCCTCCACTTT. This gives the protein CASSPSGGHSPLHF.

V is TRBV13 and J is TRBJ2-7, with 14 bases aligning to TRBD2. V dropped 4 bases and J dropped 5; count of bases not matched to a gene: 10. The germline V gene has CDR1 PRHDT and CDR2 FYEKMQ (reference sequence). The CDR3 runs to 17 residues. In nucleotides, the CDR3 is TGTGCCAGCAGCTCGGGACTAGCGGGGGCCTTTGGCGACGAGCAGTACTTC. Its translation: CASSSGLAGAFGDEQYF. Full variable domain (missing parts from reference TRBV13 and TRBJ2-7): AAGVIQSPRHLIKEKRETATLKCYPIPRHDTVYWYQQGPGQDPQFLISFYEKMQSDKGSIPDRFSAQQFSDYHSELNMSSLELGDSALYFCASSSGLAGAFGDEQYFGPGTRLTVT.

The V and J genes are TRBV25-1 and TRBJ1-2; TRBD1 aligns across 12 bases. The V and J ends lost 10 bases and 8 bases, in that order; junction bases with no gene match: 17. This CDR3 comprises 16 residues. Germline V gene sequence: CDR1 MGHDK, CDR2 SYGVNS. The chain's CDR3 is CATPGTGGFYFYGYTF. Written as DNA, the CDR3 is TGTGCCACTCCCGGGACAGGGGGCTTTTATTTCTACGGCTACACCTTC.

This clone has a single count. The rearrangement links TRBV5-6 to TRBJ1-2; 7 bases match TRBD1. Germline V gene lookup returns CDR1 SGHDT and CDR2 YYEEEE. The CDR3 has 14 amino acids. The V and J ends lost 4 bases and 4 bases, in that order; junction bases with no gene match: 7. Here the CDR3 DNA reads TGTGCCAGCAGCCCTCAGACAGGGTTCTATGGCTACACCTTC. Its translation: CASSPQTGFYGYTF.

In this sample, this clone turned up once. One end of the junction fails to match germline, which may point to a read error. CDR3 sequence: CASSLVRQGTEALF. DNA of the CDR3: TGTGCCAGCAGCTTAGTTAGGCAGGGCACTGAAGCTCTCTTT. The genes are TRBV7-9 and TRBJ1-1; tentatively, D is TRBD1 (5 bases). Per the germline V gene, CDR1 is SEHNR and CDR2 is FQNEAQ (reference sequence). The CDR3 length is 14 residues.

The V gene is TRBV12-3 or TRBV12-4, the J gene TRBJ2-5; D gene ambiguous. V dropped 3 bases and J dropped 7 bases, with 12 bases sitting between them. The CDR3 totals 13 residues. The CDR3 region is CASSFDGLGTQYF. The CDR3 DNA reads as TGTGCCAGCAGTTTCGATGGGCTGGGGACCCAGTACTTC.

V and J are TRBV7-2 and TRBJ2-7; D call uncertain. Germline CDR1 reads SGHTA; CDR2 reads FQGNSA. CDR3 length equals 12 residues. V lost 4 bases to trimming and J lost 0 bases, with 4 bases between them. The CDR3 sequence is CASSSNSYEQYF. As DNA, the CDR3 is TGTGCCAGCAGCTCCAACTCCTACGAGCAGTACTTC.

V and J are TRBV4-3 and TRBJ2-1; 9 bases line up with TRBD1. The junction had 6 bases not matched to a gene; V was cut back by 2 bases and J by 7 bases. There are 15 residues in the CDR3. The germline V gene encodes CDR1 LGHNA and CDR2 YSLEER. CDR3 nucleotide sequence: TGCGCCAGCAGCCAAAGTCCCGGGACAGGGAATGAGCAGTTCTTC. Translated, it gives CASSQSPGTGNEQFF.

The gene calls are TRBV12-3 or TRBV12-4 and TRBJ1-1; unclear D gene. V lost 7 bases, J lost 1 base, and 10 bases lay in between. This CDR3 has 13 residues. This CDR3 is CASNGMQNTEAFF. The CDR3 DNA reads TGTGCCAGCAACGGGATGCAGAACACTGAAGCTTTCTTT.

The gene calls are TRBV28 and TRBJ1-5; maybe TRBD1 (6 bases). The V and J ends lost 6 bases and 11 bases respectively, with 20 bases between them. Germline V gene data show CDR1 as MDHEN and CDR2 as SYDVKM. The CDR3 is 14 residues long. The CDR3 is CASSIPRGGRAQHF. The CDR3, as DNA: TGTGCCAGCAGCATCCCCCGGGGGGGCCGAGCCCAGCATTTT.

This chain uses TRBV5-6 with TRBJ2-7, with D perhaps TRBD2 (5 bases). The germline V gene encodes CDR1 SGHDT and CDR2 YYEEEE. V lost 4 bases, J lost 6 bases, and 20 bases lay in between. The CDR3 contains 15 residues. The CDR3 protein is CASSALSGGLGEQYF. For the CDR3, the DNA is TGTGCCAGCAGCGCCCTCTCAGGCGGGCTCGGCGAGCAGTACTTC.

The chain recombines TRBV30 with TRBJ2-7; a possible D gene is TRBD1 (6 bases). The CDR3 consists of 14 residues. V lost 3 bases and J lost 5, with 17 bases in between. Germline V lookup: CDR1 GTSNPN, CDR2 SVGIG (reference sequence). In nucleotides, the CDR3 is TGTGCCTGGAGGGTCTTAACAGGGCGGAACGAGCAGTACTTC. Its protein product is CAWRVLTGRNEQYF.

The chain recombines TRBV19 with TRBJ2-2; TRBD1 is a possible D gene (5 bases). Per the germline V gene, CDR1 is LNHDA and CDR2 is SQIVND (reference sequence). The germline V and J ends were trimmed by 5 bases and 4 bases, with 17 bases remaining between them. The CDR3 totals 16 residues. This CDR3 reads CASSHPPGRGTGELFF. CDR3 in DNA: TGTGCCAGTAGTCACCCCCCAGGGCGAGGCACCGGGGAGCTGTTTTTT.

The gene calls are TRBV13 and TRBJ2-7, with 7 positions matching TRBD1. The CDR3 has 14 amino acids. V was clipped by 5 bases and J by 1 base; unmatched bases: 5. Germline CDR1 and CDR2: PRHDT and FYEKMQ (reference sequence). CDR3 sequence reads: CASSTDRDSYEQYF. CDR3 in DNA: TGTGCCAGCAGCACAGACAGGGATTCCTACGAGCAGTACTTC.

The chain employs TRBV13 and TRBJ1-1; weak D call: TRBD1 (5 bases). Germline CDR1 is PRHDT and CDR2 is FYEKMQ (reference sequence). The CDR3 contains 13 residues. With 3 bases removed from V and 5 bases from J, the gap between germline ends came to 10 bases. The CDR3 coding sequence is TGTGCCAGCAGCTTGACAGTCAGAACTGAAGCTTTCTTT. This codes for CASSLTVRTEAFF.

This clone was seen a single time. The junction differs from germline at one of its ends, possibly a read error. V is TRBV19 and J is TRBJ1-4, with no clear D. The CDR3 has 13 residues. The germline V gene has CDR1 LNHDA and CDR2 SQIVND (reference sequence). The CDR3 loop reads CASSPRGNEKLLF. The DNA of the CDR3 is TGTGCCAGTAGTCCGCGTGGTAATGAAAAACTGCTTTTT.

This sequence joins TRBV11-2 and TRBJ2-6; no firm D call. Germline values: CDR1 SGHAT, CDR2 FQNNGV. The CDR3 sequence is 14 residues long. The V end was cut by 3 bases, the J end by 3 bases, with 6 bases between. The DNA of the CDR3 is TGTGCCAGCAGCTTGTCCTATGGGGCCAACGTCCTGACTTTC. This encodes CASSLSYGANVLTF. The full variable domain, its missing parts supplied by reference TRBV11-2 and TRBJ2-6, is EAGVAQSPRYKIIEKRQSVAFWCNPISGHATLYWYQQILGQGPKLLIQFQNNGVVDDSQLPKDRFSAERLKGVDSTLKIQPAKLEDSAVYLCASSLSYGANVLTFGAGSRLTVL.

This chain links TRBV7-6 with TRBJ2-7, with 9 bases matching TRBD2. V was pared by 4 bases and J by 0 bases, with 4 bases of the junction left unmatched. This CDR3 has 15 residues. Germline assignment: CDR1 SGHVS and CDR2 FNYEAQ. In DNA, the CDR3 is TGTGCCAGCAGCTCTAGCGGGGTTAGCTCCTACGAGCAGTACTTC. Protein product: CASSSSGVSSYEQYF.

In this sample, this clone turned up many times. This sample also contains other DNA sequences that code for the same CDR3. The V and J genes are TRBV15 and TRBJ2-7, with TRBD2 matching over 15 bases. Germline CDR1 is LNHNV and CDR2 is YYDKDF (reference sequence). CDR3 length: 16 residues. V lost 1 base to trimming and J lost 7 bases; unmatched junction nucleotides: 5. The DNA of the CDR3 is TGTGCCACCAGCAGAGGAGGACTAGCGGGAGGGAGGGAGCAGTACTTC. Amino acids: CATSRGGLAGGREQYF.

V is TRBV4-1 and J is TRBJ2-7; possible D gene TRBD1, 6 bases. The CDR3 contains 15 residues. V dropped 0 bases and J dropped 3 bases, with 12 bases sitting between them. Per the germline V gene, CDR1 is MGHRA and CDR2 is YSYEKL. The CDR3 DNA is TGCGCCAGCAGCCAAGAGTACAGGGCCCTCTACGAGCAGTACTTC. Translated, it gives CASSQEYRALYEQYF.

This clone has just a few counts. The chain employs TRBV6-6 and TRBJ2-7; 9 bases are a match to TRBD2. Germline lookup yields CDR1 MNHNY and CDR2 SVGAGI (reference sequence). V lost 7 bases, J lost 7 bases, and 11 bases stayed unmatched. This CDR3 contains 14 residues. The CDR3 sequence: CASKDFLREGEQYF. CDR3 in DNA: TGTGCCAGCAAAGACTTTCTGCGGGAGGGTGAGCAGTACTTC.

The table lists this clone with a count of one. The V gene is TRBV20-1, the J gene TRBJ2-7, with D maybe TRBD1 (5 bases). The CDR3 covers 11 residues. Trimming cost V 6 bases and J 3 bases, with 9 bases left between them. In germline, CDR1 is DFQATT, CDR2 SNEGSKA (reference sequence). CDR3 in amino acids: CSATTGYEQYF. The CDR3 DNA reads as TGCAGTGCCACCACAGGCTACGAGCAGTACTTC.

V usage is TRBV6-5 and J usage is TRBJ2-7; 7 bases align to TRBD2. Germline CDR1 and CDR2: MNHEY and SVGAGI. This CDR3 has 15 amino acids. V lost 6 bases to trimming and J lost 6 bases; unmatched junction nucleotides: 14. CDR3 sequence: CASSRGVERDPEQYF. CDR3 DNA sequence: TGTGCCAGCAGCCGAGGTGTAGAGCGGGACCCCGAGCAGTACTTC.

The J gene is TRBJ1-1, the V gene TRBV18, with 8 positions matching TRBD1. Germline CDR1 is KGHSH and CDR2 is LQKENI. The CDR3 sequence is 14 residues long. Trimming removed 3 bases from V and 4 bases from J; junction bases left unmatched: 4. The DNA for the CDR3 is TGTGCCAGCTCACCTGGACAGGGCGGCACTGAAGCTTTCTTT. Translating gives CASSPGQGGTEAFF. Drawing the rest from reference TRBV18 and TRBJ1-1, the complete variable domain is NAGVMQNPRHLVRRRGQEARLRCSPMKGHSHVYWYRQLPEEGLKFMVYLQKENIIDESGMPKERFSAEFPKEGPSILRIQQVVRGDSAAYFCASSPGQGGTEAFFGQGTRLTVV.

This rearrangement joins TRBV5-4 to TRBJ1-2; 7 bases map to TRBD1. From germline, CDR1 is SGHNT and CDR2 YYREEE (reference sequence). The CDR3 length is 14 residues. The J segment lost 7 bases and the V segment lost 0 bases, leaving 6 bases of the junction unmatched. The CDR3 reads CASSLGAGGVGYTF. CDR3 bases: TGTGCCAGCAGCTTGGGGGCAGGGGGAGTTGGCTACACCTTC.

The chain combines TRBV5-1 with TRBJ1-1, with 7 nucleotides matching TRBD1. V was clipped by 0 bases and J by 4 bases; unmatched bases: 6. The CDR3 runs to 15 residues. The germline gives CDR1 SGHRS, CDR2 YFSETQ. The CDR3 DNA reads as TGCGCCAGCAGCTTGGCAGGGGGGACTGTCACTGAAGCTTTCTTT. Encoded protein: CASSLAGGTVTEAFF.

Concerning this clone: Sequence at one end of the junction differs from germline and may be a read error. CDR3 bases: TGTGCCACCAGCAGGGGGACAGGGTTTTCCTCCGAGCAGTACTTC. This codes for CATSRGTGFSSEQYF. The chain uses TRBV15 and TRBJ2-7, with 9 nucleotides matching TRBD1. The CDR3 spans 15 residues. CDR1 LNHNV and CDR2 YYDKDF come from the germline V gene (reference sequence).

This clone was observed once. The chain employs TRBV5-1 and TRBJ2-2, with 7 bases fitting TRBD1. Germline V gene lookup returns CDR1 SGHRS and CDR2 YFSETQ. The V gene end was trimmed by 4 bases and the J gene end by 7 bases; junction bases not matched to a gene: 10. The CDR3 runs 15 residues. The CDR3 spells CASSNTGAVSGELFF. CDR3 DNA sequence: TGCGCCAGCAGCAATACAGGGGCCGTAAGCGGGGAGCTGTTTTTT.

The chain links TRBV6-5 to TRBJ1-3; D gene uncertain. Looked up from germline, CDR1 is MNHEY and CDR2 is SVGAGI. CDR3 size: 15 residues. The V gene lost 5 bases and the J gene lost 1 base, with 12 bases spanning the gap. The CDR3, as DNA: TGTGCCAGCAGTCGGGAGGGAAGGTCTGGAAACACCATATATTTT. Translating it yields CASSREGRSGNTIYF.